The clone carrying this T cell receptor (beta chain) was counted at least ten times. The antigen is not known. Thyroid surgery had not been preceded by any treatment in any patient. This specimen belongs to a study of metastatic and nonmetastatic thyroid tumors. Study context: Repertoires from malignant and benign thyroid patients were compared across blood and tumor or nodule tissue.

TCRdb re-clonotyped the PCR reads through MiXCR. The table shows 9,000 or so clones, with roughly 14% occurring only once. Study-wide results and caveats: Versus benign nodules, malignant thyroid tumors reportedly had significantly higher TCR beta diversity, in blood and tumor.

Per the germline V gene, CDR1 is KGHSH and CDR2 is LQKENI. The CDR3 contains 15 residues. V lost 0 bases to trimming and J lost 0 bases, with 6 bases between them. The sample was blood. The receptor comes from a female donor with papillary thyroid cancer or a benign thyroid nodule (not recorded which). Some clones in this sample may be carry-over from other donors' samples. V is TRBV18 and J is TRBJ1-3; TRBD1 might be the D (5 bases). CDR3 nucleotide sequence: TGTGCCAGCTCACCACCGACAGTCTCTGGAAACACCATATATTTT. Translation: CASSPPTVSGNTIYF.